This entry describes one T cell receptor (beta chain). Its antigen is not identified. Sequenced with the Oncomine TCR Beta short-read assay was DNA taken from cultured CD4+ T cells. DNA came from CD4+ T cells after culture. TCRdb fed the PCR reads into MiXCR, producing one record per CDR3 protein. The table includes approximately 9,000 distinct CDR3 sequences, about 36% detected once. This specimen comes from a study of vaccination and CD4 T cells after COVID-19. Study-wide results and limits: The rise in median SARS-CoV-2-reactive clonotypes, from around 20 to 38, was not significant.

The ends lost 3 bases at V and 8 bases at J; junction bases unmatched: 7. The CDR3 runs to 15 residues. CDR1 DFQATT and CDR2 SNEGSKA come from the germline V gene (reference sequence). This sample's treatment: roughly 11-day PBMC culture with coronavirus spike peptide pools or control peptides (ViraFEST assay). The unexposed donor's CD4+ T cells were collected before the COVID-19 pandemic (2011-2018). The authors replaced half the medium with fresh IL-2 medium on days 3 and 7. The sample consisted of CD4+ T cells from blood, cultured in vitro. This receptor was obtained from a human donor in good health. This rearrangement joins TRBV20-1 to TRBJ2-1; 13 bases align to TRBD2. This CDR3 is CSASRTSGRGDEQFF. In nucleotides, the CDR3 is TGCAGTGCTAGTAGGACTAGCGGGAGAGGTGATGAGCAGTTCTTC.